This T cell receptor (beta chain) was sequenced in a study of T cell responses to AZD1222 COVID-19 vaccine. Trimming stripped 3 bases from V and 3 bases from J, with 9 bases between. This CDR3 comprises 13 residues. CDR1 is GTSNPN and CDR2 is SVGIG in the germline V gene (reference sequence). A note on this clone: The target antigen is unknown.

Points from the study as a whole: Baseline seropositivity occurred in only six or seven AZD1222 recipients. Spike-specific TCR breadth and depth grew following two AZD1222 doses.

Using immunoSEQ multiplex PCR, the repertoire was profiled, and TCRdb retains in-frame clones only, with some absent. The sample contains over 85,000 clones, around nine tenths of which appear only once. This rearrangement joins TRBV30 to TRBJ1-5; D ambiguous. The sequence derives from an adult who received the AZD1222 COVID-19 vaccine. The starting material was peripheral blood, obtained 28 days after the second AZD1222 dose. CDR3 amino acids: CAWRGPLNQPQHF. The CDR3 coding sequence is TGTGCCTGGAGGGGTCCCCTCAATCAGCCCCAGCATTTT. The whole variable domain, filled in from reference TRBV30 and TRBJ1-5, reads SQTIHQWPATLVQPVGSPLSLECTVEGTSNPNLYWYRQAAGRGLQLLFYSVGIGQISSEVPQNLSASRPQDRQFILSSKKLLLSDSGFYLCAWRGPLNQPQHFGDGTRLSIL.